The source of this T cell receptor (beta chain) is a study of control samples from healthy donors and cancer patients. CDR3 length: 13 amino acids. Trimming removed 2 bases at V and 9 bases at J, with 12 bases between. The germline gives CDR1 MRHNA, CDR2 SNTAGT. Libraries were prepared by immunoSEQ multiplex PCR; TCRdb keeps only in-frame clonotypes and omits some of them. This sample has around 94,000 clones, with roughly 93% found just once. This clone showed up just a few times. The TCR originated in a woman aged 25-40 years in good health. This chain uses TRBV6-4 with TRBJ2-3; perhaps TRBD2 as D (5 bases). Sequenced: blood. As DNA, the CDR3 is TGTGCCAGCAGTGACGGAGACGGAGGCACGCAGTATTTT. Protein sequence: CASSDGDGGTQYF.